This T cell receptor beta chain derives from a study of T cell repertoires in ileal Crohn's disease. Study-level background: Median disease duration was 7.9 years; 35% to 45% smoked at surgery. Study-wide results and caveats: Compared with non-smokers, active smokers at surgery showed more clonal expansions.

In the case of this clone: Antigen unknown.

Each sample's TCRB immunosequencing used roughly 500 nanograms of biopsy DNA. Sequenced by immunoSEQ multiplex PCR; TCRdb stores in-frame clones only, minus some. The sample has 5,500 to 7,000 clones; about 80% are singletons. Germline loops: CDR1 LGHNT, CDR2 FRNRAP. V was shortened by 6 bases and J by 8 bases, with 11 bases between the two germline ends. CDR3 size: 12 residues. Sequencing used ileal tissue. The sequence was obtained from an adult with Crohn's disease. The chain carries TRBV12-5 and TRBJ2-1; D is uncertain. The CDR3 region is CASGLERDEQFF. The CDR3 region has the DNA TGTGCTAGTGGGCTAGAACGCGATGAGCAGTTCTTC. The full variable domain, completed using reference TRBV12-5 and TRBJ2-1, is DARVTQTPRHKVTEMGQEVTMRCQPILGHNTVFWYRQTMMQGLELLAYFRNRAPLDDSGMPKDRFSAEMPDATLATLKIQPSEPRDSAVYFCASGLERDEQFFGPGTRLTVL.